Below, 26 T cell receptor beta chains from the same sample are listed, as sequenced in a study of CD8 T cells in Susac syndrome. With random hexamers, 0.5 to 1 ug RNA was reverse transcribed. TCRdb used MiXCR to reprocess the immunoSEQ multiplex PCR reads, holding one entry per CDR3 protein. The sample yields 400,000 to 550,000 distinct CDR3 sequences, about 85% seen once. Material: CD8+ T cells from PBMCs. Every receptor here comes from a human donor with multiple sclerosis.

Only a few counts were recorded for this clonotype. J is TRBJ1-4 and V is TRBV5-6; no reliable D call. In germline, CDR1 is SGHDT, CDR2 YYEEEE. The V end was cut by 1 base, the J end by 10 bases, with 17 bases between. This CDR3 comprises 15 residues. CDR3 bases: TGTGCCAGCAGCTTGAACGGATTCGGGTTGGGAAAACTGTTTTTT. This translates into CASSLNGFGLGKLFF. Drawing the rest from reference TRBV5-6 and TRBJ1-4, the complete variable domain is DAGVTQSPTHLIKTRGQQVTLRCSPKSGHDTVSWYQQALGQGPQFIFQYYEEEERQRGNFPDRFSGHQFPNYSSELNVNALLLGDSALYLCASSLNGFGLGKLFFGSGTQLSVL.

The genes are TRBV14 and TRBJ1-1; 8 bases align to TRBD1. This CDR3 comprises 17 residues. J was trimmed by 1 base and V by 3 bases; bases with no gene match: 10. CDR1 is SGHDN, CDR2 FVKESK, per germline. The CDR3 loop reads CASSQSMTGDGNTEAFF. In nucleotides, the CDR3 is TGTGCCAGCAGCCAGAGCATGACAGGGGATGGGAACACTGAAGCTTTCTTT.

The chain recombines TRBV29-1 with TRBJ2-5; D is unclear. The CDR3 has 12 amino acids. The germline CDR1 and CDR2 sequences are SQVTM and ANQGSEA. Trimming pared 0 bases from V and 2 bases from J, leaving 4 bases between. CDR3 in amino acids: CSVEDSQETQYF. In DNA form, the CDR3 reads TGCAGCGTTGAAGATTCTCAAGAGACCCAGTACTTC.

The rearrangement uses TRBV5-1 and TRBJ2-2; D not certain. Germline V lookup: CDR1 SGHRS, CDR2 YFSETQ. The CDR3 has 12 amino acids. Trimming cost V 3 bases and J 7 bases, with 7 bases left between them. This CDR3 is CASSSMGGELFF. For the CDR3, the DNA is TGCGCCAGCAGCTCTATGGGCGGGGAGCTGTTTTTT.

This sequence joins TRBV3-1 and TRBJ2-1; perhaps TRBD2 as D (6 bases). V lost 3 bases, J lost 6 bases, and 15 bases lay in between. The CDR3 has 15 residues. Germline CDR1 and CDR2: LGHDT and YNNKEL (reference sequence). CDR3 in amino acids: CASSQILARSNEQFF. In DNA form, the CDR3 reads TGTGCCAGCAGCCAGATACTAGCACGTTCCAATGAGCAGTTCTTC.

The gene calls are TRBV30 and TRBJ2-5, with unresolved D. The CDR3 consists of 14 residues. V dropped 2 bases and J dropped 1 base, with 11 bases sitting between them. Germline-derived CDR1 and CDR2 are GTSNPN and SVGIG (reference sequence). CDR3 nucleotide sequence: TGTGCCTGGAGTTTGGTAGGATTCCAAGAGACCCAGTACTTC. It is translated as CAWSLVGFQETQYF.

This rearrangement joins TRBV20-1 to TRBJ2-5; TRBD1 agrees at 9 bases. V dropped 6 bases and J dropped 3; count of bases not matched to a gene: 11. CDR1 and CDR2 from the germline V gene are DFQATT and SNEGSKA (reference sequence). The CDR3 length is 15 residues. The CDR3: CSAVPRRTGEETQYF. The CDR3 bases are TGCAGTGCGGTACCGCGTCGGACAGGGGAAGAGACCCAGTACTTC.

This clonotype was seen only a few times. This sequence joins TRBV6-1 and TRBJ2-3; D unresolved. CDR1 MNHNS and CDR2 SASEGT come from the germline V gene. V was shortened by 0 bases and J by 1 base, with 11 bases between the two germline ends. This CDR3 spans 16 amino acids. This chain's CDR3 is CASSEARFSRTDTQYF. For the CDR3, the DNA is TGTGCCAGCAGTGAAGCGAGGTTTAGCCGCACAGATACGCAGTATTTT.

The V and J genes are TRBV29-1 and TRBJ1-2; the match to TRBD1 covers 7 bases. Losses at the gene ends were 0 bases for V and 3 bases for J; bases not matched to a gene: 4. CDR3 length: 14 residues. Germline CDR1 is SQVTM and CDR2 is ANQGSEA. The CDR3 loop is CSVEDLGTDYGYTF. CDR3 nucleotide sequence: TGCAGCGTTGAAGATCTAGGGACAGACTATGGCTACACCTTC. The whole variable domain, filled in from reference TRBV29-1 and TRBJ1-2, reads SAVISQKPSRDICQRGTSLTIQCQVDSQVTMMFWYRQQPGQSLTLIATANQGSEATYESGFVIDKFPISRPNLTFSTLTVSNMSPEDSSIYLCSVEDLGTDYGYTFGSGTRLTVV.

The genes are TRBV27 and TRBJ2-7, with 14 nucleotides matching TRBD2. V shed 6 bases, J shed 6 bases, and the junction held 4 bases outside the gene matches. Germline loops: CDR1 MNHEY, CDR2 SMNVEV (reference sequence). The CDR3 is 14 amino acids. The CDR3 reads CASRPGLAGVEQYF. The DNA for the CDR3 is TGTGCCAGCAGGCCGGGACTAGCGGGAGTCGAGCAGTACTTC.

This chain joins TRBV4-1 and TRBJ1-4, with no clear D. Trimming stripped 3 bases from V and 4 bases from J, with 21 bases between. Germline CDR1 and CDR2: MGHRA and YSYEKL. The CDR3 runs 18 residues. The CDR3 region has the DNA TGCGCCAGCAGCCAGCTCGCCACTACGGGCGTTATTAATGAAAAACTGTTTTTT. It is translated as CASSQLATTGVINEKLFF.

The genes are TRBV4-1 and TRBJ1-5; perhaps TRBD1 as D (6 bases). V lost 1 base and J lost 7, with 11 bases in between. The CDR3 has 14 residues. Germline CDR1 is MGHRA and CDR2 is YSYEKL. CDR3 amino acids: CASSQVGRGQPQHF. CDR3 in DNA: TGCGCCAGCAGCCAAGTTGGCAGGGGACAGCCCCAGCATTTT.

The rearrangement links TRBV9 to TRBJ2-7; D is undetermined. Trimming took 2 bases from V and 3 from J, leaving 18 bases between them. CDR3 size: 16 residues. The germline CDR1 and CDR2 sequences are SGDLS and YYNGEE. CDR3 bases: TGTGCCAGCAGCGTGACCTGGACCGCTAACCTCTACGAGCAGTACTTC. Translated: CASSVTWTANLYEQYF.

The rearrangement links TRBV19 to TRBJ2-2; 7 bases are shared with TRBD1. V trimming: 5 bases; J trimming: 0 bases; junction bases outside the gene matches: 3. CDR1 is LNHDA and CDR2 is SQIVND in the germline V gene (reference sequence). The CDR3 has 15 amino acids. CDR3 DNA sequence: TGTGCCAGTAGTCTACAGGGGACGAACACCGGGGAGCTGTTTTTT. This gives the protein CASSLQGTNTGELFF. Together with reference TRBV19 and TRBJ2-2, the CDR3 gives the full variable domain: DGGITQSPKYLFRKEGQNVTLSCEQNLNHDAMYWYRQDPGQGLRLIYYSQIVNDFQKGDIAEGYSVSREKKESFPLTVTSAQKNPTAFYLCASSLQGTNTGELFFGEGSRLTVL.

The chain joins TRBV5-4 to TRBJ2-7; weak D call: TRBD1 (5 bases). The CDR3 loop spans 13 amino acids. Germline V CDR1 and CDR2: SGHNT, YYREEE (reference sequence). V was cut by 7 bases and J by 6 bases, with 17 bases left in between. CDR3 residues: CASRAIEQAEQYF. As DNA, the CDR3 is TGTGCCAGCCGGGCGATTGAACAGGCCGAGCAGTACTTC.

The genes are TRBV5-1 and TRBJ1-6; D gene unclear. Trimming took 0 bases from V and 5 from J, leaving 9 bases between them. There are 15 residues in the CDR3. The germline CDR1 and CDR2 sequences are SGHRS and YFSETQ. The CDR3 coding sequence is TGCGCCAGCAGCTTGGAAGGTAGAAATAATTCACCCCTCCACTTT. Translating gives CASSLEGRNNSPLHF. The entire variable domain, with the rest obtained from reference TRBV5-1 and TRBJ1-6, is as follows: KAGVTQTPRYLIKTRGQQVTLSCSPISGHRSVSWYQQTPGQGLQFLFEYFSETQRNKGNFPGRFSGRQFSNSRSEMNVSTLELGDSALYLCASSLEGRNNSPLHFGNGTRLTVT.

In this sample, this clonotype turned up once. J is TRBJ2-1 and V is TRBV19; unclear D gene. Germline CDR1 and CDR2: LNHDA and SQIVND (reference sequence). The CDR3 runs 14 residues. Trimming shortened V by 3 bases and J by 3 bases, and 9 bases separated the two germline ends. This chain's CDR3 is CASSIELLYNEQFF. The DNA of the CDR3 is TGTGCCAGTAGTATTGAGCTGCTCTACAATGAGCAGTTCTTC.

This chain links TRBV29-1 with TRBJ2-3; possibly TRBD1 or TRBD2 for D (5 bases each). The CDR3 has 15 residues. Trimming cost V 6 bases and J 4 bases, with 20 bases left between them. CDR1 is SQVTM, CDR2 ANQGSEA, per germline. The CDR3 bases are TGCAGCGTCACCATCCCGCTGTGGGGACCAGATACGCAGTATTTT. Protein sequence: CSVTIPLWGPDTQYF.

The chain's CDR3 is CASSFWSRETNEKLFF. In nucleotides, the CDR3 is TGTGCCAGCAGCTTTTGGAGCAGGGAGACTAATGAAAAACTGTTTTTT. J is TRBJ1-4 and V is TRBV11-2, with D possibly being TRBD1 (5 bases). The CDR3 is 16 amino acids. Germline CDR1 is SGHAT and CDR2 is FQNNGV. Trimming left V 3 bases short and J 2 bases short, with 13 bases between.

The chain couples TRBV20-1 to TRBJ2-7; 10 nucleotides line up with TRBD1. V shed 3 bases, J shed 3 bases, and the junction held 5 bases outside the gene matches. The CDR3 has 14 amino acids. The germline V gene encodes CDR1 DFQATT and CDR2 SNEGSKA (reference sequence). The CDR3 loop reads CSARPGQGFYEQYF. CDR3 in DNA: TGCAGTGCTAGGCCGGGACAGGGGTTCTACGAGCAGTACTTC.

The chain employs TRBV9 and TRBJ1-1, with 9 bases aligning to TRBD1. The J segment lost 0 bases and the V segment lost 4 bases, leaving 7 bases of the junction unmatched. The CDR3 covers 16 residues. Germline loops: CDR1 SGDLS, CDR2 YYNGEE. The DNA for the CDR3 is TGTGCCAGCAGCTCCCGGAGGACAGGGGTGAACACTGAAGCTTTCTTT. Protein: CASSSRRTGVNTEAFF.

The rearrangement joins TRBV25-1 to TRBJ2-7, with a tentative D call TRBD2 (6 bases). The CDR3 has 14 residues. V lost 1 base, J lost 5 bases, and 12 bases lay in between. CDR1 is MGHDK and CDR2 is SYGVNS in the germline V gene. The CDR3 sequence: CASSEWGGTDEQYF. CDR3 in DNA: TGTGCCAGCAGTGAATGGGGCGGGACCGACGAGCAGTACTTC.

This chain connects TRBV29-1 to TRBJ2-3, with D perhaps matching TRBD1 (5 bases). The germline CDR1 and CDR2 sequences are SQVTM and ANQGSEA. The V end was cut by 3 bases, the J end by 2 bases, with 9 bases between. This CDR3 has 13 residues. The CDR3 here is CSVEGPTTDTQYF. CDR3 in DNA: TGCAGCGTTGAGGGGCCTACCACAGATACGCAGTATTTT.

The chain links TRBV4-1 to TRBJ1-5, with D unclear. Between the trimmed V and J ends, which lost 3 bases and 0 bases, there was a span of 9 bases. From germline, CDR1 is MGHRA and CDR2 YSYEKL. This CDR3 spans 15 amino acids. In nucleotides, the CDR3 is TGCGCCAGCAGCCAGCATGGTCCTAGCAATCAGCCCCAGCATTTT. Translated, it gives CASSQHGPSNQPQHF.

The chain employs TRBV27 and TRBJ2-7; unclear D gene. The CDR3 covers 13 residues. V was pared by 6 bases and J by 5 bases, with 14 bases between. CDR1 MNHEY and CDR2 SMNVEV come from the germline V gene (reference sequence). Here the CDR3 DNA reads TGTGCCAGCAGCGGAACGGACGGCCACGAGCAGTACTTC. Its translation: CASSGTDGHEQYF.

This chain joins TRBV28 and TRBJ2-1; TRBD2 agrees at 12 bases. Trimming at V came to 1 base and at J to 0 bases, leaving 4 bases not matched to a gene. The CDR3 loop spans 18 amino acids. CDR1 and CDR2 (germline): MDHEN, SYDVKM. The CDR3 sequence: CASSLSLAGGSSYNEQFF. The CDR3 DNA sequence: TGTGCCAGCAGTTTATCACTAGCGGGAGGTAGCTCCTACAATGAGCAGTTCTTC.